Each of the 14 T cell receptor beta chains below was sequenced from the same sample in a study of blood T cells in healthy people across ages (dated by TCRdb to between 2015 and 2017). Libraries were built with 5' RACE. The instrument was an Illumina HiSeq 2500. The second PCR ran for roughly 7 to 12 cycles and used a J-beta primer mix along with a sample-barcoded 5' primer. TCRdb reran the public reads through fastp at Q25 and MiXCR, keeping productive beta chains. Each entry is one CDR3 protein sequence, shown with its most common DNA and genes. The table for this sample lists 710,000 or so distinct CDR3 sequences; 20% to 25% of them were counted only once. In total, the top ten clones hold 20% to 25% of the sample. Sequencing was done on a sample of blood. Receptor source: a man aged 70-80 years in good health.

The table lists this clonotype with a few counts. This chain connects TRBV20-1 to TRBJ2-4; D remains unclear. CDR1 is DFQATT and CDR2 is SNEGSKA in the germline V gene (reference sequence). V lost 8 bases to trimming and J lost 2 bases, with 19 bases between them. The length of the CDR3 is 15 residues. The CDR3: CSSPPPSLPKNIQYF. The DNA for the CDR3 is TGCAGTTCACCGCCACCATCATTACCCAAAAACATTCAGTACTTC.

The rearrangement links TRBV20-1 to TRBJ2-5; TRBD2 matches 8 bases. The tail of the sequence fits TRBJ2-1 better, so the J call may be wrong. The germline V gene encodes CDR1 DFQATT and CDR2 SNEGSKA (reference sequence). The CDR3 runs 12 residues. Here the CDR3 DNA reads TGCAGTGCTTTGACTAGCGCCAACGAGCAGTTCTTC. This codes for CSALTSANEQFF.

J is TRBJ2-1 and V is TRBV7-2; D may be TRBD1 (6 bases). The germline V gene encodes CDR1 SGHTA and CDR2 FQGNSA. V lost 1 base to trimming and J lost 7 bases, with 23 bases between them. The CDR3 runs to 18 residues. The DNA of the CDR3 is TGTGCCAGCAGCTTAGTCAGTGTTAGGGGGAGAGCTGGGAATGAGCAGTTCTTC. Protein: CASSLVSVRGRAGNEQFF.

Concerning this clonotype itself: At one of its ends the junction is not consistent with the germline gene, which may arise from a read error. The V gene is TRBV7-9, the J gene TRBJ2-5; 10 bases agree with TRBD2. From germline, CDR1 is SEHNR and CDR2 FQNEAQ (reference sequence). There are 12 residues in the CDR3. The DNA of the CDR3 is TGTGCCAGCAGCTTACCTAGCGGGAGACCGTTCTTC. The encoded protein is CASSLPSGRPFF.

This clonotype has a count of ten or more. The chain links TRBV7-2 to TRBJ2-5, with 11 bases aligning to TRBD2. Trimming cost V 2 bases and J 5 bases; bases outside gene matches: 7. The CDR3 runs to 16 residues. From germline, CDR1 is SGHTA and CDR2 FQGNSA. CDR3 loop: CASSLRTSGSGETQYF. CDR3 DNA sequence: TGTGCCAGCAGCTTAAGAACTAGCGGGAGTGGCGAGACCCAGTACTTC.

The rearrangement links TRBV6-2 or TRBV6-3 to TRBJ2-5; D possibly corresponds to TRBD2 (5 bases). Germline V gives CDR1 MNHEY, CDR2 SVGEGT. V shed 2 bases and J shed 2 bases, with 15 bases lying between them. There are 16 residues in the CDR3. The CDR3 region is CASSYPRLAGQETQYF. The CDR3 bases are TGTGCCAGCAGTTACCCCCGGTTGGCGGGTCAAGAGACCCAGTACTTC.

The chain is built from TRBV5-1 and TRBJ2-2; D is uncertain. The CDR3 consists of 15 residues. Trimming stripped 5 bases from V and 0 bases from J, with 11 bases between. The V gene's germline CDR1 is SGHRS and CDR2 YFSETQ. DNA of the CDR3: TGCGCCAGCAGTACCAACTTCCCGAACACCGGGGAGCTGTTTTTT. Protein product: CASSTNFPNTGELFF.

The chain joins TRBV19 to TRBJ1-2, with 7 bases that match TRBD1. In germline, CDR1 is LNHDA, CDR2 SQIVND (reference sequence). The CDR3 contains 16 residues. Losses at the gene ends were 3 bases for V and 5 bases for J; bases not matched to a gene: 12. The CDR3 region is CASSIPGTAKIYGYTF. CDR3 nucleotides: TGTGCCAGTAGTATTCCCGGGACAGCGAAGATTTATGGCTACACCTTC.

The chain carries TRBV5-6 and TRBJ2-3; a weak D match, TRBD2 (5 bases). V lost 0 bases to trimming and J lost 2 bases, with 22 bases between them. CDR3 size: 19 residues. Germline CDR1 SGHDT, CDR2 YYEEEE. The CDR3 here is CASSLAEVVGSGSTDTQYF. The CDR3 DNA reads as TGTGCCAGCAGCTTGGCGGAGGTAGTTGGAAGCGGTTCCACAGATACGCAGTATTTT.

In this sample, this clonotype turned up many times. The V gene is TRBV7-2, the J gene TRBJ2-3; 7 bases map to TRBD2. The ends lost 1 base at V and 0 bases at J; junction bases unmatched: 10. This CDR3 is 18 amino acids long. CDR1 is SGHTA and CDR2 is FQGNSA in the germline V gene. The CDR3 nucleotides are TGTGCCAGCAGCTTAGTCGCTAGCGGAGGATCTAGCACAGATACGCAGTATTTT. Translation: CASSLVASGGSSTDTQYF.

CDR3 nucleotides: TGTGCCAGCAGTTTAGGGAGACAGCCAGCCAAAAACATTCAGTACTTC. It translates to CASSLGRQPAKNIQYF. The genes are TRBV12-3 or TRBV12-4 and TRBJ2-4; possible D gene TRBD1, 5 bases. The V end lost 1 base, the J end lost 0 bases, and 10 bases lay between the germline ends. CDR3 length: 16 amino acids.

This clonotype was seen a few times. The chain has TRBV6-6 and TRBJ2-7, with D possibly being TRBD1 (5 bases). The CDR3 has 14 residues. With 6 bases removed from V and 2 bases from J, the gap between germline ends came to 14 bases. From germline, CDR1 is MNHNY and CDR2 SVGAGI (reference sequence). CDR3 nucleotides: TGTGCCAGCAGCCCGTTACCAGGGACCTACGAGCAGTACGTC. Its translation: CASSPLPGTYEQYV.

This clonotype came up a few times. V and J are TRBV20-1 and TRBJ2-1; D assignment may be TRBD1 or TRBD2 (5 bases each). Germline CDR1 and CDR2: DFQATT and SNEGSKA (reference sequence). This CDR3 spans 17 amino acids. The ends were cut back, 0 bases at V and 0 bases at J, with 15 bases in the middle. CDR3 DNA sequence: TGCAGTGCTAGAGATAGGGACCGTGGTAGCTCCTACAATGAGCAGTTCTTC. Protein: CSARDRDRGSSYNEQFF.

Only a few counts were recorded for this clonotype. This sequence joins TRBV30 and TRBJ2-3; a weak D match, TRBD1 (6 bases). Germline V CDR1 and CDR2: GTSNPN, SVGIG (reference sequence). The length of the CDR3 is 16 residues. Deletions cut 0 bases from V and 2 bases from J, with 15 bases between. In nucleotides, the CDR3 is TGTGCCTGGAGTGTAGGACACAGGGAAATCACAGATACGCAGTATTTT. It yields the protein CAWSVGHREITDTQYF.